Shown below are 21 T cell receptor beta chains from a single sample sequenced in a study of blood T cell repertoires in COVID-19. Repertoires were generated with immunoSEQ multiplex PCR, while TCRdb's copy carries only in-frame clones and drops some. The table includes some 300,000 clones, 90% detected once. Sequenced input: PBMCs or T cells enriched from blood (not recorded which). The receptors derive from a young woman with acute COVID-19.

The chain is built from TRBV15 and TRBJ2-5, with D tentatively TRBD2 (6 bases). CDR1 and CDR2 from the germline V gene are LNHNV and YYDKDF (reference sequence). This CDR3 is built from 14 residues. Trimming shortened V by 4 bases and J by 5 bases, and 14 bases separated the two germline ends. Written as DNA, the CDR3 is TGTGCCACCAGCACAACCGGGACTCCGGAGACCCAGTACTTC. It translates to CATSTTGTPETQYF.

This chain connects TRBV7-2 to TRBJ1-3, with unresolved D. CDR3 length equals 13 residues. Germline CDR1 and CDR2: SGHTA and FQGNSA. V lost 5 bases to trimming and J lost 2 bases, with 7 bases between them. CDR3 bases: TGTGCCAGCAGCAGCACGCCTGGAAACACCATATATTTT. Protein product: CASSSTPGNTIYF. Drawing the rest from reference TRBV7-2 and TRBJ1-3, the complete variable domain is GAGVSQSPSNKVTEKGKDVELRCDPISGHTALYWYRQSLGQGLEFLIYFQGNSAPDKSGLPSDRFSAERTGGSVSTLTIQRTQQEDSAVYLCASSSTPGNTIYFGEGSWLTVV.

The V gene is TRBV28, the J gene TRBJ1-2; no clear D gene. CDR1 and CDR2 (germline): MDHEN, SYDVKM. Trimming removed 5 bases at V and 7 bases at J, with 11 bases between. The CDR3 length is 12 residues. The CDR3 region is CASSKEEGGYTF. The CDR3 DNA sequence: TGTGCCAGCAGTAAAGAAGAGGGTGGCTACACCTTC.

V usage is TRBV11-2 and J usage is TRBJ2-2; D perhaps matches TRBD2 (6 bases). Germline assignment: CDR1 SGHAT and CDR2 FQNNGV. The CDR3 extends over 18 amino acids. The V and J ends lost 5 bases and 3 bases respectively, with 22 bases between them. The CDR3: CASSRFGRDGGYTGELFF. The CDR3 DNA reads as TGTGCCAGCAGCCGTTTCGGGCGGGACGGAGGGTACACCGGGGAGCTGTTTTTT.

CDR3 DNA: TGTGCCAGCAGCACTTCTCAGGGGGCTGACACTGAAGCTTTCTTT. This codes for CASSTSQGADTEAFF. The chain recombines TRBV28 with TRBJ1-1; TRBD1 aligns across 8 bases. The CDR3 loop spans 15 amino acids. The J segment lost 3 bases and the V segment lost 6 bases, leaving 9 bases of the junction unmatched. The germline CDR1 and CDR2 sequences are MDHEN and SYDVKM.

This chain uses TRBV3-1 (or the pseudogene TRBV3-2) with TRBJ1-5; D is possibly TRBD1 (5 bases). This CDR3 is built from 15 residues. V dropped 0 bases and J dropped 4 bases, with 10 bases sitting between them. Germline CDR1 reads LGHDT; CDR2 reads YNNKEL (reference sequence). This CDR3 reads CASSQESGRNQPQHF. The CDR3 bases are TGTGCCAGCAGCCAAGAGTCAGGGAGGAATCAGCCCCAGCATTTT.

A few counts support this clone. The rearrangement uses TRBV7-2 and TRBJ1-1; 7 bases are a match to TRBD1. The ends lost 5 bases at V and 2 bases at J; junction bases unmatched: 8. The CDR3 consists of 15 residues. The germline V gene has CDR1 SGHTA and CDR2 FQGNSA. CDR3 DNA sequence: TGTGCCAGCAGCCCCCATGGGACAGTTAACACTGAAGCTTTCTTT. This translates into CASSPHGTVNTEAFF.

V and J are TRBV29-1 and TRBJ1-1, with D unclear. Germline V gene lookup returns CDR1 SQVTM and CDR2 ANQGSEA. Trimming took 7 bases from V and 2 from J, leaving 23 bases between them. This CDR3 spans 16 amino acids. The CDR3 spells CSELPGSSLLNTEAFF. In DNA, the CDR3 is TGCAGCGAGCTCCCCGGGAGCTCCCTATTAAACACTGAAGCTTTCTTT.

The chain uses TRBV13 and TRBJ1-6; TRBD1 is a possible D gene (6 bases). Trimming left V 0 bases short and J 10 bases short, with 7 bases between. This CDR3 contains 13 residues. CDR1 is PRHDT and CDR2 is FYEKMQ in the germline V gene (reference sequence). The CDR3 sequence: CASSLGQGSPLHF. CDR3 in DNA: TGTGCCAGCAGCTTAGGGCAGGGGTCACCCCTCCACTTT.

The chain employs TRBV29-1 and TRBJ1-1, with 8 bases aligning to TRBD1. Germline V CDR1 and CDR2: SQVTM, ANQGSEA. V trimming: 4 bases; J trimming: 5 bases; junction bases outside the gene matches: 9. The CDR3 is 14 amino acids. The chain's CDR3 is CSVVLFRGQTEAFF. The CDR3, as DNA: TGCAGCGTTGTATTATTCAGGGGGCAGACTGAAGCTTTCTTT.

The rearrangement uses TRBV9 and TRBJ1-1; D not certain. Germline V gene lookup returns CDR1 SGDLS and CDR2 YYNGEE. This CDR3 is 14 amino acids long. Trimming shortened V by 3 bases and J by 1 base, and 10 bases separated the two germline ends. The CDR3 bases are TGTGCCAGCAGCGCACATCGGGGGAACACTGAAGCTTTCTTT. The encoded protein is CASSAHRGNTEAFF.

The rearrangement uses TRBV6-5 and TRBJ1-3; D is unresolved. Germline CDR1 MNHEY, CDR2 SVGAGI. The CDR3 covers 13 residues. Trimming removed 5 bases at V and 0 bases at J, with 5 bases between. CDR3: CASSPLSGNTIYF. CDR3 coding DNA: TGTGCCAGCAGTCCCCTCTCTGGAAACACCATATATTTT.

V gene TRBV18 combines with J gene TRBJ1-5; maybe TRBD1 (6 bases). The CDR3 consists of 15 residues. CDR1 is KGHSH and CDR2 is LQKENI in the germline V gene. Trimming cost V 2 bases and J 6 bases, with 14 bases left between them. In nucleotides, the CDR3 is TGTGCCAGCTCACCAGGGACAAAAAACACTCAGCCCCAGCATTTT. The encoded protein is CASSPGTKNTQPQHF.

The CDR3 loop is CASSLQGAFQPQHF. For the CDR3, the DNA is TGTGCCAGCAGTCTACAGGGGGCGTTCCAGCCCCAGCATTTT. V usage is TRBV28 and J usage is TRBJ1-5; 9 bases map to TRBD1. V trimming: 5 bases; J trimming: 7 bases; junction bases outside the gene matches: 6. Germline V gives CDR1 MDHEN, CDR2 SYDVKM. This CDR3 has 14 residues. Variable domain in full (rest from reference TRBV28 and TRBJ1-5): DVKVTQSSRYLVKRTGEKVFLECVQDMDHENMFWYRQDPGLGLRLIYFSYDVKMKEKGDIPEGYSVSREKKERFSLILESASTNQTSMYLCASSLQGAFQPQHFGDGTRLSIL.

J is TRBJ1-4 and V is TRBV28; tentative D call: TRBD1 (5 bases). The CDR3 sequence is 15 residues long. Trimming took 6 bases from V and 4 from J, leaving 15 bases between them. CDR1 and CDR2 (germline): MDHEN, SYDVKM. The CDR3, as DNA: TGTGCCAGCAGGGGGGGGACGGACTATAATGAAAAACTGTTTTTT. It specifies CASRGGTDYNEKLFF.

The V call is TRBV2, the J call TRBJ1-2; D is perhaps TRBD1 (6 bases). CDR1 is SNHLY and CDR2 is FYNNEI in the germline V gene. The CDR3 spans 13 residues. Trimming took off 6 bases at V and 4 bases at J, with 12 bases between the two ends. The CDR3 nucleotides are TGTGCCAGCAGACAGGGCCTCCTCTATGGCTACACCTTC. Its translation: CASRQGLLYGYTF.

The V and J genes are TRBV4-1 and TRBJ2-1, with 10 bases aligning to TRBD2. This CDR3 spans 17 amino acids. The trim removed 6 bases at V and 1 base at J, leaving 9 bases unmatched. Germline values: CDR1 MGHRA, CDR2 YSYEKL. The CDR3 is CASSPGAGGPSYNEQFF. CDR3 in DNA: TGCGCCAGCAGTCCGGGAGCGGGAGGGCCGTCCTACAATGAGCAGTTCTTC.

V usage is TRBV5-1 and J usage is TRBJ1-2; a weak D match, TRBD1 (6 bases). This CDR3 region has 16 residues. CDR1 and CDR2 (germline): SGHRS, YFSETQ. The germline V and J ends were trimmed by 0 bases and 5 bases, with 17 bases remaining between them. The CDR3 DNA follows: TGCGCCAGCAGCTTGGGGACAGCCGGCAGGGGATATGGCTACACCTTC. Its translation: CASSLGTAGRGYGYTF.

CDR3 nucleotide sequence: TGCAGCGTTGTTGTTAGCGGGAGGGAGACCCAGTACTTC. Translated: CSVVVSGRETQYF. The gene calls are TRBV29-1 and TRBJ2-5, with TRBD2 identical over 10 bases. V trimming: 4 bases; J trimming: 5 bases; junction bases outside the gene matches: 4. Germline CDR1 is SQVTM and CDR2 is ANQGSEA. The length of the CDR3 is 13 residues.

V is TRBV11-2 and J is TRBJ2-1, with D possibly TRBD1 on 6 matching bases. V dropped 1 base and J dropped 6 bases, with 7 bases sitting between them. The CDR3 runs to 13 residues. Per the germline V gene, CDR1 is SGHAT and CDR2 is FQNNGV. The CDR3 DNA follows: TGTGCCAGCAGCTTAGGACAGGCCAATGAGCAGTTCTTC. Translated: CASSLGQANEQFF.

The rearrangement uses TRBV10-3 and TRBJ2-4, with D maybe TRBD2 (6 bases). CDR1 is ENHRY and CDR2 is SYGVKD in the germline V gene. The CDR3 length is 14 residues. V was cut by 8 bases and J by 8 bases, with 19 bases left in between. The CDR3 region is CAISSEGNEDIQYF. The CDR3 DNA is TGTGCCATCTCTAGCGAGGGGAATGAGGACATTCAGTACTTC.